This T cell receptor (beta chain) derives from a study of blood T cells in healthy people across ages. Broader study findings: Donor CMV infection status was unknown, possibly confounding age-related changes in expanded clonotypes.

V lost 6 bases, J lost 6 bases, and 2 bases stayed unmatched. Germline V CDR1 and CDR2: MNHEY, SMNVEV (reference sequence). The CDR3 is made up of 12 amino acids. A second PCR, run for roughly 7 to 11 cycles, used a sample-barcoded 5' primer plus a J-beta primer mix. Each cDNA molecule was tagged by a template-switch adaptor with 12 random nucleotides. TCRdb redid the calling of the 5' RACE reads with MiXCR, one entry per CDR3 protein. The sample holds about 900,000 distinct CDR3 sequences, under 80% seen once. Extraction of total RNA produced a minimum of 6 micrograms from each sample. As regards this clonotype: Its specificity is not known.

The gene calls are TRBV27 and TRBJ2-1; 7 bases are shared with TRBD1. The origin of this receptor is a man aged 25 to 40 in good health. What was sequenced was blood. DNA for the CDR3: TGTGCCAGCAGCAGGGGGTGCAATGAGCAGTTCTTC. This sequence encodes CASSRGCNEQFF.